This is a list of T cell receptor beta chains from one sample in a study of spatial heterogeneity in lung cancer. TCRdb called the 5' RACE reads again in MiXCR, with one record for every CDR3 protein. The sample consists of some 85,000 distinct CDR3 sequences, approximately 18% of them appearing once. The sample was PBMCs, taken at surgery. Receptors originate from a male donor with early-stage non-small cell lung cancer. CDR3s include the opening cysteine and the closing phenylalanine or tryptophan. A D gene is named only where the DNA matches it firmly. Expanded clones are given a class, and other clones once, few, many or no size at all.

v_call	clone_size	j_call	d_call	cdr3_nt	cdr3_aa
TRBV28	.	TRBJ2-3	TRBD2	TGTGCCAGCAGTTTATCCCTAGCGGGAGTAGGTACGCAGTATTTT	CASSLSLAGVGTQYF
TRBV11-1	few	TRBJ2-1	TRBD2	TGTGCCAGCAGCCGGACTGGGGGACTAGCGGCTAATGAGCAGTTCTTC	CASSRTGGLAANEQFF
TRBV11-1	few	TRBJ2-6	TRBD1	TGTGCCAGCAGTACAGGGGCTGGGGCCAACGTCCTGACTTTC	CASSTGAGANVLTF
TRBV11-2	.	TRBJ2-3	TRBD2	TGTGCCAGCAGCTCCGGGAGGCCAGCAGATACGCAGTATTTT	CASSSGRPADTQYF
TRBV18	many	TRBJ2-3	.	TGTGCCAGCTCCCAAACGATGTGGGGGCAAGATACGCAGTATTTT	CASSQTMWGQDTQYF
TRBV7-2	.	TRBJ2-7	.	TGTGCCAGCAGCGGATCGGGGGGCCCCTACGAGCAGTACTTC	CASSGSGGPYEQYF
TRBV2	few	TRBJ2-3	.	TGTGCCAGCAGTGGAGGGCCTGGGGCGACAGATACGCAGTATTTT	CASSGGPGATDTQYF
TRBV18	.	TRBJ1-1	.	TGTGCCAGCTCACCACCCAACGCCAGAGACACTGAAGCTTTCTTT	CASSPPNARDTEAFF
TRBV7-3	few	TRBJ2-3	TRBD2	TGTGCCAGCGGAATTGATAGCGGGGCAGATACGCAGTATTTT	CASGIDSGADTQYF
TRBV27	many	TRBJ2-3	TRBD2	TGTGCCAGCAGTTTCTCTACCGGGACTACTTTAACAGATACGCAGTATTTT	CASSFSTGTTLTDTQYF
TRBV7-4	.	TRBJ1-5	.	TGTGCCAGCAGCTTTTTGGGCCCCCAGCATTTT	CASSFLGPQHF
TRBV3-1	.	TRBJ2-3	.	TGTGCCAGCAGCCAAGAGGCCGGTAGCACAGATACGCAGTATTTT	CASSQEAGSTDTQYF
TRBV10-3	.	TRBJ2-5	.	TGTGCCATCAGTGGCCCAGATGAGACCCAGTACTTC	CAISGPDETQYF
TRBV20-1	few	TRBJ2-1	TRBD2	TGCAGTGCTAGAGTTGGGGGAGGCCAGCGGGAGTTCCACTACAATGAGCAGTTCTTC	CSARVGGGQREFHYNEQFF
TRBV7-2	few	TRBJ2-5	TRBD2	TGTGCCAGCAGCTTAACTAGCGGTAGGGAAGAGACCCAGTACTTC	CASSLTSGREETQYF
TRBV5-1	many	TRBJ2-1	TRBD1	TGCGCCAGCAGCTTGAAGGGGGCAGGGCCCTACAATGAGCAGTTCTTC	CASSLKGAGPYNEQFF
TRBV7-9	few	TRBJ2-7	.	TGTGCCAGCAGCTTAGCGATGAGCTACGAGCAGTACTTC	CASSLAMSYEQYF
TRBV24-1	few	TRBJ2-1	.	TGTGCCACCAGTGATTCCCCAAGCGGCAATGAGCAGTTCTTC	CATSDSPSGNEQFF
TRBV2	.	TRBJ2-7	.	TGTGCCAGCGGGTTCGCCGCCTTGGAGCAGTACTTC	CASGFAALEQYF
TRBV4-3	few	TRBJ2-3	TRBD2	TGCGCCAGCAGCCAAGAAAATAGCGGGGGGACCTGGCGGTATTTT	CASSQENSGGTWRYF
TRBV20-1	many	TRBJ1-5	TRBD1	TGCAGTGCTAGAGAGCGGGACAGGGGCAATCAGCCCCAGCATTTT	CSARERDRGNQPQHF
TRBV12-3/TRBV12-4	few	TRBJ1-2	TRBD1	TGTGCCAGCAGTTCAACAGGGGGCGCGGGTGGCTACACCTTC	CASSSTGGAGGYTF
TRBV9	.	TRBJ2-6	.	TGTGCCAGCAGCGTAGCCAGGGCTGGGGCCAACGTCCTGACTTTC	CASSVARAGANVLTF
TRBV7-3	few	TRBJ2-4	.	TGTGCCAGCAGCTTAGGGGCTCGTGGGTTAGCCAAAAACATTCAGTACTTC	CASSLGARGLAKNIQYF
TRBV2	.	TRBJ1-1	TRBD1	TGTGCCAGCAGAGACAGGGGGCAAGCTTTCTTT	CASRDRGQAFF
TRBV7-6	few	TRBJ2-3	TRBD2	TGTGCCAGCAGTCTAACGGGTGCGGGGGGCGCAAATACGCAGTATTTT	CASSLTGAGGANTQYF
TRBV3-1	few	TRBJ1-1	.	TGTGCCAGCAGCCCCTCGTTTGCCCCCCGGGCTTTCTTT	CASSPSFAPRAFF
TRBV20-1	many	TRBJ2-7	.	TGCAGTGCCCATCGGTCCGAGCAGTACTTC	CSAHRSEQYF
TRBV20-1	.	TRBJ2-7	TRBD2	TGCAGTGCTAGAGATTGGGCGGGGGAGTCCTACGAGCAGTACTTC	CSARDWAGESYEQYF
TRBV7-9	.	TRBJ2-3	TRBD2	TGTGCCTCACGCGGGAGGACTAGCACAGATACGCAGTATTTT	CASRGRTSTDTQYF
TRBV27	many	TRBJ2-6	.	TGTGCCACCTCAGGGGCAGGGCCCTCTGGGGCCAACGTCCTGACTTTC	CATSGAGPSGANVLTF
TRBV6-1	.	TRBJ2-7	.	TGTGCCAGCAGTGAAGCCGGGAGTGGCGAGCAGTACTTC	CASSEAGSGEQYF
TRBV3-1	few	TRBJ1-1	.	TGTGCCAGCAGCCAACAAACTGAAGCTTTCTTT	CASSQQTEAFF
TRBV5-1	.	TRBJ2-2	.	TGCGCCAGCAGTGGAGCGGAGAACACCGGGGAGCTGTTTTTT	CASSGAENTGELFF
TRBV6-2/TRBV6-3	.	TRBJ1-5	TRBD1	TGTGCCAGCAGTTACACAGGGGGGGGGCAGCCCCAGCATTTT	CASSYTGGGQPQHF
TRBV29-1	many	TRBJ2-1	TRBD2	TGCAGCGTTGTACCGGGACTAGCCGGTAATGAGCAGTTCTTC	CSVVPGLAGNEQFF
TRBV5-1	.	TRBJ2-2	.	TGCGCCAGCAGCCAACCGGGGCAGTTCTCGGCCGGGGAGCTGTTTTTT	CASSQPGQFSAGELFF
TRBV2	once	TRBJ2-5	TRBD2	TGTGCCAGCACCCTACTAGCGGGGGAGACCCAGTACTTC	CASTLLAGETQYF
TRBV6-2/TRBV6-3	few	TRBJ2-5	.	TGTGCCAGCTTCCTGCCGGGGGAAGAGACCCAGTACTTC	CASFLPGEETQYF